The 8 T cell receptor beta chains in this list originate from one sample, sequenced in a study of blood T cell repertoires in COVID-19. Repertoires were generated with immunoSEQ multiplex PCR, while TCRdb's copy carries only in-frame clones and drops some. Among approximately 100,000 clones, 69% were seen once, and the ten largest hold approximately 5.9%. Sequences were obtained from peripheral blood. The origin of the receptors is a man at least 80 years old with acute or convalescent COVID-19.

The chain links TRBV6-5 to TRBJ1-6, with no clear D. This CDR3 has 13 amino acids. Germline CDR1 MNHEY, CDR2 SVGAGI. V shed 0 bases and J shed 16 bases, with 13 bases lying between them. The CDR3 DNA reads as TGTGCCAGCAGTTACTCCTCTCACACGGGACTCCACTTT. Translation: CASSYSSHTGLHF.

This clone was detected only once. In DNA form, the CDR3 reads TGCGCCAGCAGCCCCTCTAGCGGACAAGAGACCCAGTACTTC. It is translated as CASSPSSGQETQYF. The rearrangement uses TRBV5-1 and TRBJ2-5; TRBD2 matches at 7 bases. This CDR3 has 14 residues. J lost 2 bases, V lost 4 bases, and 5 bases had no gene match. The germline V gene encodes CDR1 SGHRS and CDR2 YFSETQ.

The chain has TRBV10-3 and TRBJ2-1, with TRBD1 matching 7 bases. Germline lookup yields CDR1 ENHRY and CDR2 SYGVKD. This CDR3 spans 14 amino acids. V shed 0 bases and J 7 bases; nucleotides not matched to a gene: 3. The CDR3 protein is CAISESTGMNEQFF. DNA for the CDR3: TGTGCCATCAGTGAGTCGACAGGGATGAATGAGCAGTTCTTC.

This clone was found a few times. The J gene is TRBJ2-2, the V gene TRBV2; D call uncertain. V was trimmed by 7 bases and J by 6 bases, leaving 15 bases between them. This CDR3 contains 14 residues. Germline CDR1 SNHLY, CDR2 FYNNEI. The CDR3 bases are TGTGCCAGCAAGCCCTTCGTTGAAGCCGGGGAGCTGTTTTTT. Its protein product is CASKPFVEAGELFF.

V is TRBV6-4 and J is TRBJ1-6; 8 positions agree with TRBD1. Looked up from germline, CDR1 is MRHNA and CDR2 is SNTAGT. With V trimmed by 6 bases and J by 7 bases, 5 bases remained unmatched. CDR3 length equals 14 residues. CDR3 sequence reads: CASSRQGWNSPLHF. In DNA form, the CDR3 reads TGTGCCAGCAGCCGACAGGGGTGGAATTCACCCCTCCACTTT.

The chain combines TRBV7-2 with TRBJ2-2; 7 bases align to TRBD1. Germline CDR1 and CDR2: SGHTA and FQGNSA. CDR3 size: 14 residues. V trimming: 3 bases; J trimming: 5 bases; junction bases outside the gene matches: 3. The CDR3 nucleotides read TGTGCCAGCAGCTTCTACAGGGGTACCGGGGAGCTGTTTTTT. Translation gives CASSFYRGTGELFF.

This sequence joins TRBV6-2 or TRBV6-3 and TRBJ1-6, with D possibly being TRBD1 (6 bases). V lost 2 bases and J 11 bases, leaving 16 bases between the germline ends. From germline, CDR1 is MNHEY and CDR2 SVGEGT. The length of the CDR3 is 15 residues. This CDR3 is CASSYGQYGSTPLHF. The CDR3 DNA sequence: TGTGCCAGCAGTTACGGACAGTACGGTTCTACACCCCTCCACTTT.

DNA of the CDR3: TGCGCCAGCAGCTTGAAGCGGGAAAACAATGAGCAGTTCTTC. Translation: CASSLKRENNEQFF. The V gene is TRBV5-1, the J gene TRBJ2-1, with TRBD2 matching 7 bases. Trimming at V came to 1 base and at J to 5 bases, leaving 3 bases not matched to a gene. This CDR3 has 14 amino acids. Germline CDR1 is SGHRS and CDR2 is YFSETQ.